This TCR beta chain emerged from a study of shared clonotypes between healthy human individuals. Naive CD8 populations comprised CD45RO-negative cells positively selected for CCR7, excluding terminally differentiated effector memory CD45RA+ cells. Germline V gene data show CDR1 as MNHEY and CDR2 as SMNVEV (reference sequence). Between the trimmed V and J ends, which lost 2 bases and 1 base, there was a span of 8 bases. The CDR3 has 14 residues. In the case of this clone: In the same sample, other DNA sequences code for this CDR3.

Sequencing was performed with immunoSEQ multiplex PCR; in TCRdb, only in-frame clones are kept and a portion is missing. The table includes about 1,900,000 clones, about 95% detected once. The TCR comes from a man in his late teens or twenties in good health. This sequence joins TRBV27 and TRBJ1-1; D ambiguous. Sequencing used naive CD8+ T cells sorted from blood. CDR3 sequence reads: CASSLTGGNTEAFF. In nucleotides, the CDR3 is TGTGCCAGCAGTTTAACGGGAGGGAACACTGAAGCTTTCTTT.